Listed below are T cell receptor beta chains from one sample, sequenced in a study of blood T cell repertoires in COVID-19. Some clones are missing from TCRdb's copy, which holds only in-frame ones; the method was immunoSEQ multiplex PCR. The table lists 55,000 to 80,000 clones, around 90% of them singletons. The sample comprised peripheral blood. These TCRs come from a human donor in a cohort sampled during active COVID-19. Both conserved end residues are part of each CDR3. D genes are given only for firm matches. The listing skips clone size in some rows; elsewhere it reads once, few, many or a size class.

J gene: TRBJ1-2
clone size: -
D gene: TRBD1
V gene: TRBV28
CDR3 DNA: TGTGCCAGCAGTCCGGACAGGACCTTCTATGGCTACACCTTC
CDR3 protein: CASSPDRTFYGYTF

J gene: TRBJ2-7
clone size: -
D gene: TRBD2
V gene: TRBV4-1
CDR3 DNA: TGCGCCAGCAGCCAACAGCGGGGGACCTACGAGCAGTACTTC
CDR3 protein: CASSQQRGTYEQYF

J gene: TRBJ2-1
clone size: -
D gene: TRBD2
V gene: TRBV5-1
CDR3 DNA: TGCGCCAGCAGAACGTTAGGGCTAGCGGGAATCAATGAGCAGTTCTTC
CDR3 protein: CASRTLGLAGINEQFF

J gene: TRBJ2-1
clone size: -
D gene: TRBD2
V gene: TRBV24-1
CDR3 DNA: TGTGCCACCAGTGATTTGCAGAAGCGGGAATCCTCTCCCTACAACTACAATGAGCAGTTCTTC
CDR3 protein: CATSDLQKRESSPYNYNEQFF

J gene: TRBJ2-1
clone size: -
D gene: -
V gene: TRBV6-2/TRBV6-3
CDR3 DNA: TGTGCCAGCAGTTACTTCAACAAGAATGAGCAGTTCTTC
CDR3 protein: CASSYFNKNEQFF

J gene: TRBJ2-7
clone size: -
D gene: -
V gene: TRBV19
CDR3 DNA: TGTGCCAGTAGTCGCGCGTCCTCCTACGAGCAGTACTTC
CDR3 protein: CASSRASSYEQYF

J gene: TRBJ2-5
clone size: once
D gene: TRBD2
V gene: TRBV19
CDR3 DNA: TGTGCCAGTAGGGGCGGGGGGGAGACCCAGTACTTC
CDR3 protein: CASRGGGETQYF

J gene: TRBJ2-2
clone size: -
D gene: -
V gene: TRBV7-6
CDR3 DNA: TGTGCCAGCAGCTTATATCTTCTAGACGACACCGGGGAGCTGTTTTTT
CDR3 protein: CASSLYLLDDTGELFF

J gene: TRBJ2-3
clone size: once
D gene: -
V gene: TRBV7-9
CDR3 DNA: TGTGCCAGCAGCCCTAGAGGGAGCACAGATACGCAGTATTTT
CDR3 protein: CASSPRGSTDTQYF

J gene: TRBJ1-2
clone size: -
D gene: TRBD1
V gene: TRBV12-3/TRBV12-4
CDR3 DNA: TGTGCCAGCAGTTATAGGACAGGGCACCGCTACACCTTC
CDR3 protein: CASSYRTGHRYTF

J gene: TRBJ1-5
clone size: -
D gene: -
V gene: TRBV19
CDR3 DNA: TGTGCCAGCAGCCCAGGGAGGAATCAGCCCCAGCATTTT
CDR3 protein: CASSPGRNQPQHF

J gene: TRBJ2-3
clone size: once
D gene: -
V gene: TRBV11-1
CDR3 DNA: TGTGCCAGCAGCGAGGCAGGGGATACGCAGTATTTT
CDR3 protein: CASSEAGDTQYF

J gene: TRBJ1-5
clone size: -
D gene: TRBD1
V gene: TRBV5-4
CDR3 DNA: TGTGCCAGCAGCTTCCGGACAGGGGCCGAGAATCAGCCCCAGCATTTT
CDR3 protein: CASSFRTGAENQPQHF

J gene: TRBJ1-5
clone size: -
D gene: TRBD1
V gene: TRBV9
CDR3 DNA: TGTGCCAGCAGCGCCCATGCGACAGGGAATCAGCCCCAGCATTTT
CDR3 protein: CASSAHATGNQPQHF

J gene: TRBJ2-1
clone size: once
D gene: -
V gene: TRBV5-1
CDR3 DNA: TGCGCCAGCAGCTTGGAAGCGCTTAGCTCCTACAATGAGCAGTTCTTC
CDR3 protein: CASSLEALSSYNEQFF

J gene: TRBJ2-5
clone size: -
D gene: TRBD2
V gene: TRBV20-1
CDR3 DNA: TGCAGTGCTCCAGACCTAGCGGGACAGTACTTC
CDR3 protein: CSAPDLAGQYF

J gene: TRBJ2-7
clone size: -
D gene: -
V gene: TRBV11-2
CDR3 DNA: TGTGCCAGCAGCTTAGTATTACGGTCGCAGTACTTC
CDR3 protein: CASSLVLRSQYF

J gene: TRBJ2-2
clone size: -
D gene: TRBD2
V gene: TRBV10-1
CDR3 DNA: TGCGCCAGCAGCATTCCGGGACTAGCGGGAGCGAACACCGGGGAGCTGTTTTTT
CDR3 protein: CASSIPGLAGANTGELFF

J gene: TRBJ2-1
clone size: -
D gene: TRBD2
V gene: TRBV9
CDR3 DNA: TGTGCCAGCAGCATCAGGTCATCGGCTAGCGGGAGTTTTGAGCAGTTCTTC
CDR3 protein: CASSIRSSASGSFEQFF

J gene: TRBJ2-5
clone size: -
D gene: TRBD2
V gene: TRBV6-2/TRBV6-3
CDR3 DNA: TGTGCCAGCAGTTACGCGGGAGGGGAAGAGACCCAGTACTTC
CDR3 protein: CASSYAGGEETQYF

J gene: TRBJ2-7
clone size: -
D gene: TRBD1
V gene: TRBV5-1
CDR3 DNA: TGCGCCAGCAGCTTGGCTACGGGACAGGGGATGAGTGGGCAGTACTTC
CDR3 protein: CASSLATGQGMSGQYF

J gene: TRBJ2-7
clone size: -
D gene: TRBD2
V gene: TRBV3-1/TRBV3-2
CDR3 DNA: TGTGCCAGCAGCCTCGGACTAGCGGAGCAGTACTTC
CDR3 protein: CASSLGLAEQYF

J gene: TRBJ2-3
clone size: -
D gene: TRBD2
V gene: TRBV7-2
CDR3 DNA: TGTGCCAGCAGCCGTACTAGCGGGATCACAGATACGCAGTATTTT
CDR3 protein: CASSRTSGITDTQYF

J gene: TRBJ2-5
clone size: -
D gene: TRBD1
V gene: TRBV19
CDR3 DNA: TGTGCCAGTAGTATTGAGTCCGGGACAGGGTTTCGAGAGACCCAGTACTTC
CDR3 protein: CASSIESGTGFRETQYF

J gene: TRBJ2-2
clone size: -
D gene: TRBD1
V gene: TRBV4-1
CDR3 DNA: TGCGCCAGCAGCCAAGTAGGGGGCAGGACCGGGGAGCTGTTTTTT
CDR3 protein: CASSQVGGRTGELFF

J gene: TRBJ1-5
clone size: few
D gene: TRBD1
V gene: TRBV5-1
CDR3 DNA: TGCGCCAGCAGCTCCGGACAGGGCAATCAGCCCCAGCATTTT
CDR3 protein: CASSSGQGNQPQHF

J gene: TRBJ2-7
clone size: once
D gene: -
V gene: TRBV11-3
CDR3 DNA: TGTGCCAGCAGCTTAAATTCGATTGCGCGACGTGTTGAGGGGCAGTACTTC
CDR3 protein: CASSLNSIARRVEGQYF

J gene: TRBJ2-5
clone size: -
D gene: TRBD1
V gene: TRBV9
CDR3 DNA: TGTGCCAGCAGCGTAGTCGGGACAGAAGAGACCCAGTACTTC
CDR3 protein: CASSVVGTEETQYF

J gene: TRBJ2-1
clone size: -
D gene: -
V gene: TRBV3-1/TRBV3-2
CDR3 DNA: TGTGCCAGCAGCCAAGTCCTTTTGCGTGGGGCCAATGAGCAGTTCTTC
CDR3 protein: CASSQVLLRGANEQFF

J gene: TRBJ2-7
clone size: -
D gene: TRBD1
V gene: TRBV4-2
CDR3 DNA: TGTGCCAGCAGCCAAGAAGACAGGGACCCCTACGAGCAGTACTTC
CDR3 protein: CASSQEDRDPYEQYF

J gene: TRBJ2-1
clone size: -
D gene: -
V gene: TRBV20-1
CDR3 DNA: TGCAGTGCTACCAACAATGAGCAGTTCTTC
CDR3 protein: CSATNNEQFF

J gene: TRBJ2-7
clone size: -
D gene: TRBD2
V gene: TRBV11-3
CDR3 DNA: TGTGCCAGCAGCTTAGAGCGGGGCGGGGGATCCTACGAGCAGTACTTC
CDR3 protein: CASSLERGGGSYEQYF

J gene: TRBJ2-1
clone size: -
D gene: TRBD2
V gene: TRBV9
CDR3 DNA: TGTGCCAGCAGCGCCGGACTAGCGGGACGGGTTGGGGAGCAGTTCTTC
CDR3 protein: CASSAGLAGRVGEQFF